This record looks at one T cell receptor beta chain sequence and its context. These data belong to a study of control samples from healthy donors and cancer patients. CDR1 and CDR2 (germline): SGHTA, FQGTGA. The V gene lost 6 bases and the J gene lost 0 bases, with 5 bases spanning the gap. There are 13 residues in the CDR3. Sequencing used immunoSEQ multiplex PCR; TCRdb keeps in-frame clones, though not all of them. The sample holds over 85,000 clones, about 92% seen once. The clonotype comes from a woman in her 30s in good health. Sequenced input: blood. The rearrangement uses TRBV7-3 and TRBJ2-2; D is uncertain. CDR3 DNA: TGTGCCAGCAGAAAAACGAACACCGGGGAGCTGTTTTTT. As protein: CASRKTNTGELFF.